Shown below are 25 T cell receptor beta chains from a single sample sequenced in a study of patients and donors after allogeneic stem cell transplantation. MiXCR, applied by TCRdb to the RT-PCR reads, yields one record per CDR3 protein. The data hold about a million distinct CDR3 sequences, with roughly 18% observed a single time. The source material was blood, either unsorted or a sorted T cell fraction (not recorded which). All receptors derive from a human donor who was either an allogeneic HSCT recipient or a stem cell or donor lymphocyte infusion donor (not recorded which). It is not recorded whose cells these are; they may come from a transplant donor.

V and J are TRBV4-3 and TRBJ2-1; 13 nucleotides align to TRBD2. CDR1 LGHNA and CDR2 YSLEER come from the germline V gene. The CDR3 has 15 residues. Losses at the gene ends were 0 bases for V and 14 bases for J; bases not matched to a gene: 7. As DNA, the CDR3 is TGCGCCAGCAGCCAAGATCTGGGGACTAGCGGGGTGGAGTTCTTC. The encoded protein is CASSQDLGTSGVEFF.

This clonotype showed up many times. The chain joins TRBV12-3 or TRBV12-4 to TRBJ1-6; D is uncertain. The CDR3 has 14 amino acids. Trimming stripped 4 bases from V and 7 bases from J, with 11 bases between. The CDR3 reads CASSWRTENSPLHF. Written as DNA, the CDR3 is TGTGCCAGCAGTTGGAGGACGGAGAATTCACCCCTCCACTTT.

This rearrangement joins TRBV6-5 to TRBJ1-1; D unclear. Germline values: CDR1 MNHEY, CDR2 SVGAGI. The CDR3 runs 13 residues. The V end lost 0 bases, the J end lost 7 bases, and 9 bases lay between the germline ends. CDR3 residues: CASSYSGRNEAFF. CDR3 sequence (DNA): TGTGCCAGCAGTTACTCGGGCCGTAATGAAGCTTTCTTT.

This clonotype has more than one count but fewer than ten. The chain employs TRBV12-3 or TRBV12-4 and TRBJ2-7; 14 nucleotides align to TRBD2. The CDR3 contains 16 residues. V shed 3 bases, J shed 3 bases, and the junction held 4 bases outside the gene matches. Here the CDR3 reads CASSFLGTSGSYEQYF. CDR3 coding DNA: TGTGCCAGCAGTTTCCTTGGGACTAGCGGGAGCTACGAGCAGTACTTC.

J is TRBJ1-5 and V is TRBV6-2 or TRBV6-3; D unclear. This CDR3 comprises 13 residues. V was clipped by 7 bases and J by 2 bases, with 9 bases between them. Germline CDR1 and CDR2: MNHEY and SVGEGT. CDR3 residues: CASKDGGNQPQHF. In DNA form, the CDR3 reads TGTGCCAGCAAGGATGGGGGCAATCAGCCCCAGCATTTT.

The rearrangement joins TRBV24-1 to TRBJ2-3; 8 bases map to TRBD1. There are 17 residues in the CDR3. V was pared by 3 bases and J by 2 bases, with 9 bases of the junction left unmatched. The germline V gene has CDR1 KGHDR and CDR2 SFDVKD. CDR3 in amino acids: CATSDPSWTGITDTQYF. Here the CDR3 DNA reads TGTGCCACCAGTGATCCATCCTGGACAGGGATCACAGATACGCAGTATTTT.

In its sample, this clonotype was seen a few times. The chain has TRBV3-1 and TRBJ1-1; TRBD1 aligns across 8 bases. This CDR3 has 15 residues. Trimming at V came to 5 bases and at J to 5 bases, leaving 10 bases not matched to a gene. CDR1 and CDR2 (germline): LGHDT, YNNKEL (reference sequence). CDR3 residues: CASSARQGLGTEAFF. In DNA, the CDR3 is TGTGCCAGCAGCGCCCGACAGGGGTTGGGAACTGAAGCTTTCTTT.

This clonotype was found a few times. V is TRBV10-2 and J is TRBJ1-2, with no clear D. Trimming shortened V by 6 bases and J by 4 bases, and 15 bases separated the two germline ends. The CDR3 is 14 amino acids. In germline, CDR1 is WSHSY, CDR2 SAAADI. CDR3 protein: CASRTRQEFYGYTF. As DNA, the CDR3 is TGCGCCAGCAGGACCAGACAAGAATTCTATGGCTACACCTTC.

There are a few counts of this clonotype. V gene TRBV5-1 combines with J gene TRBJ1-1; tentatively, D is TRBD1 (6 bases). V was pared by 0 bases and J by 5 bases, with 14 bases between. This CDR3 spans 15 amino acids. The germline CDR1 and CDR2 sequences are SGHRS and YFSETQ. CDR3 bases: TGCGCCAGCAGCTTGGATGGGGGCTGGTGGACTGAAGCTTTCTTT. Encoded protein: CASSLDGGWWTEAFF.

This rearrangement joins TRBV2 to TRBJ2-1, with TRBD1 matching 7 bases. The germline gives CDR1 SNHLY, CDR2 FYNNEI. The CDR3 loop spans 15 amino acids. After removal of 6 bases from V and 6 bases from J, the junction contained 11 bases not matched to a gene. CDR3 sequence (DNA): TGTGCCAGCAGGAGGCCCGGACAGGCGACCAATGAGCAGTTCTTC. It specifies CASRRPGQATNEQFF. The variable domain in full, with the rest retrieved from reference TRBV2 and TRBJ2-1, is EPEVTQTPSHQVTQMGQEVILRCVPISNHLYFYWYRQILGQKVEFLVSFYNNEISEKSEIFDDQFSVERPDGSNFTLKIRSTKLEDSAMYFCASRRPGQATNEQFFGPGTRLTVL.

The chain combines TRBV7-3 with TRBJ1-2, with D possibly being TRBD1 (5 bases). The germline gives CDR1 SGHTA, CDR2 FQGTGA. This CDR3 spans 13 amino acids. Trimming took off 5 bases at V and 8 bases at J, with 15 bases between the two ends. CDR3 sequence: CASSPHGGGGYTF. The DNA for the CDR3 is TGTGCCAGCAGCCCCCACGGGGGAGGCGGCTACACCTTC.

This chain links TRBV7-8 with TRBJ1-5; D unresolved. V dropped 3 bases and J dropped 4 bases, with 13 bases sitting between them. Looked up from germline, CDR1 is SGHVS and CDR2 is FQNEAQ. This CDR3 has 15 amino acids. CDR3 residues: CASSLSLRENQPQHF. CDR3 coding DNA: TGTGCCAGCAGCTTGAGCCTCCGAGAAAATCAGCCCCAGCATTTT.

The sample holds a few counts of this clonotype. The chain combines TRBV6-2 or TRBV6-3 with TRBJ2-1; a possible D gene is TRBD2 (5 bases). Germline V gene data show CDR1 as MNHEY and CDR2 as SVGEGT. The CDR3 is 14 residues long. The ends were cut back, 10 bases at V and 8 bases at J, with 21 bases in the middle. The CDR3 DNA reads TGTGCCACTGGCCGGCAGCGGTCCTCCCATGAGCAGTTCTTC. Translated, it gives CATGRQRSSHEQFF.

V and J are TRBV5-4 and TRBJ2-7, with D possibly called TRBD1 or TRBD2 (5 bases each). The CDR3 sequence is 15 residues long. Germline V CDR1 and CDR2: SGHNT, YYREEE (reference sequence). V was clipped by 0 bases and J by 2 bases, with 12 bases between them. CDR3 bases: TGTGCCAGCAGCTTGGAGGGGACCTTAACCTACGAGCAGTACTTC. Translating gives CASSLEGTLTYEQYF. Full variable domain (missing parts from reference TRBV5-4 and TRBJ2-7): ETGVTQSPTHLIKTRGQQVTLRCSSQSGHNTVSWYQQALGQGPQFIFQYYREEENGRGNFPPRFSGLQFPNYSSELNVNALELDDSALYLCASSLEGTLTYEQYFGPGTRLTVT.

The rearrangement uses TRBV12-3 or TRBV12-4 and TRBJ2-5; TRBD2 agrees at 9 bases. The CDR3 loop spans 16 amino acids. V gave up 6 bases and J gave up 2 bases; unmatched junction bases: 10. The CDR3 region is CASSPGRAGGQETQYF. The CDR3 region has the DNA TGTGCCAGCAGCCCCGGACGGGCGGGGGGGCAAGAGACCCAGTACTTC.

The chain is built from TRBV7-2 and TRBJ2-7; D gene unclear. V lost 5 bases and J 3 bases, leaving 17 bases between the germline ends. The CDR3 sequence is 15 residues long. Germline V gives CDR1 SGHTA, CDR2 FQGNSA. CDR3 sequence: CASSLGPSTVYEQYF. CDR3 sequence (DNA): TGTGCCAGCAGCCTAGGGCCCAGTACCGTCTACGAGCAGTACTTC.

V and J are TRBV20-1 and TRBJ1-4; D unclear. The CDR3 covers 15 residues. V shed 0 bases and J shed 5 bases, with 13 bases lying between them. Germline CDR1 and CDR2: DFQATT and SNEGSKA (reference sequence). The CDR3 DNA reads as TGCAGTGCTAGAGATCATTGGGTTTCGAATGAAAAACTGTTTTTT. Its protein is CSARDHWVSNEKLFF.

The sample holds a few counts of this clonotype. The chain uses TRBV11-2 and TRBJ2-7; a weak D match, TRBD1 (6 bases). V gave up 7 bases and J gave up 2 bases, with 18 bases separating them. CDR3 length: 15 amino acids. The germline V gene encodes CDR1 SGHAT and CDR2 FQNNGV. The CDR3 sequence is CASITGEGVPYEQYF. CDR3 DNA sequence: TGTGCCAGCATAACAGGCGAGGGGGTCCCCTACGAGCAGTACTTC.

V is TRBV24-1 and J is TRBJ1-1; D possibly corresponds to TRBD1 (5 bases). This CDR3 has 13 amino acids. Trimming stripped 7 bases from V and 4 bases from J, with 12 bases between. Germline CDR1 and CDR2: KGHDR and SFDVKD. The CDR3 protein is CATSNPGITEAFF. The CDR3 region has the DNA TGTGCCACCAGCAACCCAGGGATCACTGAAGCTTTCTTT.

The chain employs TRBV24-1 and TRBJ2-7, with TRBD1 identical over 7 bases. Germline-derived CDR1 and CDR2 are KGHDR and SFDVKD. The CDR3 extends over 15 amino acids. V lost 4 bases and J lost 4; bases outside the gene matches: 9. Written as DNA, the CDR3 is TGTGCCACCAGTGACTCCCACGGACAGGTATACGAGCAGTACTTC. It encodes CATSDSHGQVYEQYF.

This clonotype was recorded a few times. The chain employs TRBV7-9 and TRBJ1-1; no clear D. CDR3 length equals 14 residues. Germline V gene data show CDR1 as SEHNR and CDR2 as FQNEAQ (reference sequence). Trimming removed 6 bases from V and 0 bases from J, with 11 bases in between. CDR3 in amino acids: CASREQLLNTEAFF. CDR3 bases: TGTGCCAGCAGGGAACAGCTTTTGAACACTGAAGCTTTCTTT.

The V gene is TRBV19, the J gene TRBJ1-2; TRBD1 agrees at 8 bases. The germline CDR1 and CDR2 sequences are LNHDA and SQIVND (reference sequence). V trimming: 5 bases; J trimming: 3 bases; junction bases outside the gene matches: 8. This CDR3 is 15 amino acids long. CDR3 amino acids: CASSPRTGYYYGYTF. Here the CDR3 DNA reads TGTGCCAGTAGTCCAAGGACAGGGTACTACTATGGCTACACCTTC.

This chain links TRBV12-3 or TRBV12-4 with TRBJ2-7; weak D call: TRBD1 (6 bases). The CDR3 runs to 16 residues. With 2 bases removed from V and 3 bases from J, the gap between germline ends came to 17 bases. The CDR3 sequence is CASSLFLSQGRYEQYF. In DNA, the CDR3 is TGTGCCAGCAGTTTATTTCTTAGTCAGGGGCGCTACGAGCAGTACTTC.

The genes are TRBV4-3 and TRBJ2-3; D is undetermined. The CDR3 has 13 amino acids. Looked up from germline, CDR1 is LGHNA and CDR2 is YSLEER. V lost 0 bases to trimming and J lost 4 bases, with 5 bases between them. CDR3 loop: CASSQEPPDTQYF. CDR3 nucleotides: TGCGCCAGCAGCCAAGAACCTCCAGATACGCAGTATTTT.

This clonotype showed up many times. The V gene is TRBV20-1, the J gene TRBJ2-7; 8 nucleotides line up with TRBD1. The CDR3 totals 13 residues. Germline CDR1 reads DFQATT; CDR2 reads SNEGSKA (reference sequence). V shed 5 bases, J shed 2 bases, and the junction held 5 bases outside the gene matches. CDR3 loop: CSAPGTGPYEQYF. The CDR3 coding sequence is TGCAGTGCTCCCGGGACAGGACCCTACGAGCAGTACTTC.